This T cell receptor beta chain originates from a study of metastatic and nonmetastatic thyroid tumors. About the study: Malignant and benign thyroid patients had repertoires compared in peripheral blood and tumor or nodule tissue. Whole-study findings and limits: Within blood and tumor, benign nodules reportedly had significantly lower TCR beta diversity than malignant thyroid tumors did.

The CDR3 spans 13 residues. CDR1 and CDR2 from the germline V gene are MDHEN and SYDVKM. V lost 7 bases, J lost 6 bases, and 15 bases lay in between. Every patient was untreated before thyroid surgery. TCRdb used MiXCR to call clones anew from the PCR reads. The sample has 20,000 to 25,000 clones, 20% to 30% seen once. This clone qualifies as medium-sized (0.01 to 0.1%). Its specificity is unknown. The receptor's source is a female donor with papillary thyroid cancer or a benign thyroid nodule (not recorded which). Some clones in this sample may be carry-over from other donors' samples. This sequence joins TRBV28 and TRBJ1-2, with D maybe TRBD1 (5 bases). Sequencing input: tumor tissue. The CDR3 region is CASNSAQGDGYTF. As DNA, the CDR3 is TGTGCCAGCAACTCCGCTCAGGGAGATGGCTACACCTTC.